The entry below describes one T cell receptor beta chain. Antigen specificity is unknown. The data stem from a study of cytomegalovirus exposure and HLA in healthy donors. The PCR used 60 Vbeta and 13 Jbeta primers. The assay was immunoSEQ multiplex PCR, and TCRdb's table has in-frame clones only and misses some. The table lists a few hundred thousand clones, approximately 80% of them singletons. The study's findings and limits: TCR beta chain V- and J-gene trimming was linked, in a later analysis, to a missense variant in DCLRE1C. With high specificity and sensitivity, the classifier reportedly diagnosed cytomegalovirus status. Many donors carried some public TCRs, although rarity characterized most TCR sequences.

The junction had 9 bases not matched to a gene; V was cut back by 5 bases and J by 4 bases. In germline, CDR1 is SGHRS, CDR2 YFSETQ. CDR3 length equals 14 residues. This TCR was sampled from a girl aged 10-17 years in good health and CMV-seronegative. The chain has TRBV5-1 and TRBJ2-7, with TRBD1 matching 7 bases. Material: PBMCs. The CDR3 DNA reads TGCGCCAGCAGATCCCCGGGACAGAGGTACGAGCAGTACTTC. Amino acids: CASRSPGQRYEQYF.